The 9 T cell receptor beta chains below were found in one sample sequenced in a study of neurological immune-mediated disorders. TCRdb fed the 5' RACE reads into MiXCR, producing one record per CDR3 protein. The sample yields under 70,000 distinct CDR3 sequences, approximately 3.5% seen once. Sequenced input: PBMCs. These receptors all come from a young woman with multiple sclerosis.

This clonotype was seen many times. The genes are TRBV4-1 and TRBJ1-2; D call uncertain. V dropped 9 bases and J dropped 1 base, with 9 bases sitting between them. CDR1 MGHRA and CDR2 YSYEKL come from the germline V gene. This CDR3 region has 12 residues. The CDR3 protein is CARDRDNYGYTF. The DNA for the CDR3 is TGCGCCAGGGACCGAGATAACTATGGCTACACCTTC.

In this sample, this clonotype turned up many times. The chain is built from TRBV6-2 or TRBV6-3 and TRBJ2-5, with 8 bases matching TRBD2. Looked up from germline, CDR1 is MNHEY and CDR2 is SVGEGT. This CDR3 is 18 amino acids long. J was trimmed by 4 bases and V by 5 bases; bases with no gene match: 18. The chain's CDR3 is CASSPLVAGIGGGETQYF. The CDR3 region has the DNA TGTGCCAGCAGTCCGCTTGTAGCGGGGATAGGGGGTGGAGAGACCCAGTACTTC.

This clonotype was seen at least ten times. The junction departs from germline at one end; a sequencing error may be responsible. This chain links TRBV7-7 with TRBJ2-3; no firm D call. CDR3 length: 15 amino acids. Germline V lookup: CDR1 SSHAT, CDR2 FNYEAQ (reference sequence). The CDR3 bases are TGTGCTAGCAGCCAGGAGCCTTCTAGCACAGATACGCAGTATTTT. This gives the protein CASSQEPSSTDTQYF.

This clonotype was seen only a few times. This sequence may be a read error, since a much larger clone differs from it by one base. The rearrangement links TRBV4-3 to TRBJ2-1; D is possibly TRBD1 (6 bases). The CDR3 extends over 13 amino acids. Germline CDR1 reads LGHNA; CDR2 reads YSLEER. The V gene lost 3 bases and the J gene lost 9 bases, with 12 bases spanning the gap. CDR3 sequence (DNA): TGCGCCAGCAGCCAGGACACAGGGTTTGAGCAGTTCTTC. It yields the protein CASSQDTGFEQFF.

This clonotype was found many times. The rearrangement joins TRBV12-3 or TRBV12-4 to TRBJ2-3, with D possibly being TRBD1 (5 bases). V was pared by 4 bases and J by 4 bases, with 15 bases between. This CDR3 is built from 15 residues. In DNA form, the CDR3 reads TGTGCCAGCAGTTCGCAAACGAGCAGGGCAGATACGCAGTATTTT. This translates into CASSSQTSRADTQYF.

Ten or more counts support this clonotype. V and J are TRBV5-1 and TRBJ2-7; 8 nucleotides align to TRBD1. J was trimmed by 9 bases and V by 3 bases; bases with no gene match: 11. CDR1 is SGHRS and CDR2 is YFSETQ in the germline V gene. This CDR3 region has 14 residues. The CDR3 is CASSWGTGPGGQYF. The CDR3 bases are TGCGCCAGCAGCTGGGGGACAGGCCCCGGCGGGCAGTACTTC.

The chain uses TRBV5-1 and TRBJ2-3; maybe TRBD2 (5 bases). Germline V gene data show CDR1 as SGHRS and CDR2 as YFSETQ. CDR3 size: 14 residues. With 5 bases removed from V and 3 bases from J, the gap between germline ends came to 13 bases. The CDR3 DNA is TGCGCCAGCAGGGACGGGGTAAAAACAGATACGCAGTATTTT. Translated: CASRDGVKTDTQYF.

Many counts were recorded for this clonotype. Since a much larger clone is just one base distant, this may be a read error. V gene TRBV20-1 combines with J gene TRBJ1-1; D not resolved. This CDR3 has 14 residues. Germline-derived CDR1 and CDR2 are DFQATT and SNEGSKA (reference sequence). The V end was cut by 0 bases, the J end by 3 bases, with 11 bases between. For the CDR3, the DNA is TGCAGTGCTAGAGACGGAAAGGGCGACACTGAAGCTTTCTTT. Translation gives CSARDGKGDTEAFF.

This clonotype was counted ten times or more. The chain is built from TRBV20-1 and TRBJ2-5; 9 positions match TRBD2. Germline V lookup: CDR1 DFQATT, CDR2 SNEGSKA (reference sequence). The CDR3 is 16 amino acids. V was clipped by 6 bases and J by 1 base; unmatched bases: 12. The CDR3 reads CSAHRGAGGPQETQYF. The CDR3 DNA reads as TGCAGTGCCCACCGGGGAGCGGGGGGTCCCCAAGAGACCCAGTACTTC.